Listed here are 28 T cell receptor beta chains from one sample, sequenced in a study of identical twins. TCRdb redid the calling of the 5' RACE reads with MiXCR, one entry per CDR3 protein. The table includes 450,000 or so distinct CDR3 sequences, less than 25% detected once. These data also formed part of another study, on T cells expressing NK-cell markers.

The material sequenced was CD4+ T cells sorted from blood. The receptors here all came from a woman younger than 35 in good health.

This clonotype was seen a single time. J is TRBJ2-5 and V is TRBV12-3 or TRBV12-4; perhaps TRBD2 as D (5 bases). The CDR3 runs to 15 residues. The germline V and J ends were trimmed by 3 bases and 2 bases, with 13 bases remaining between them. CDR3 in amino acids: CASSFSPGLQETQYF. The CDR3 DNA follows: TGTGCCAGCAGTTTCTCCCCTGGACTGCAAGAGACCCAGTACTTC.

This clonotype was observed many times. The rearrangement uses TRBV12-3 or TRBV12-4 and TRBJ2-1; no firm D call. This CDR3 is built from 11 residues. V dropped 3 bases and J dropped 9 bases, with 6 bases sitting between them. The CDR3 region is CASSLATEQFF. CDR3 nucleotide sequence: TGTGCCAGCAGTTTGGCCACTGAGCAGTTCTTC.

This rearrangement joins TRBV5-1 to TRBJ2-5, with 7 bases aligning to TRBD1. This CDR3 contains 14 residues. Per the germline V gene, CDR1 is SGHRS and CDR2 is YFSETQ. V was clipped by 4 bases and J by 1 base; unmatched bases: 4. CDR3 sequence: CASSPGQAQETQYF. In DNA, the CDR3 is TGCGCCAGCAGCCCCGGACAGGCCCAAGAGACCCAGTACTTC.

V is TRBV5-1 and J is TRBJ1-1; 11 nucleotides agree with TRBD1. J gave up 4 bases and V 5 bases, and 7 bases lay outside the gene matches. From germline, CDR1 is SGHRS and CDR2 YFSETQ. CDR3 length: 15 amino acids. In DNA, the CDR3 is TGCGCCAGCAGGGGCGGGACAGGGGGGGCCACTGAAGCTTTCTTT. Its protein product is CASRGGTGGATEAFF.

V and J are TRBV20-1 and TRBJ1-1; D is ambiguous. Trimming shortened V by 7 bases and J by 3 bases, and 15 bases separated the two germline ends. CDR3 length: 13 amino acids. The germline V gene encodes CDR1 DFQATT and CDR2 SNEGSKA (reference sequence). The CDR3 is CSVRTGEYTEAFF. The CDR3 DNA sequence: TGCAGTGTCAGGACGGGAGAGTACACTGAAGCTTTCTTT.

This clonotype showed up just a few times. V usage is TRBV20-1 and J usage is TRBJ2-4; perhaps D is TRBD1 or TRBD2 (5 bases each). Germline loops: CDR1 DFQATT, CDR2 SNEGSKA (reference sequence). Trimming cost V 3 bases and J 7 bases, with 10 bases left between them. The CDR3 extends over 12 amino acids. The CDR3 DNA reads as TGCAGTGCTAGTCAGGGCGGGAACATTCAGTACTTC. Translated, it gives CSASQGGNIQYF.

This chain uses TRBV5-1 with TRBJ1-1; D unresolved. This CDR3 contains 14 residues. Trimming took off 2 bases at V and 0 bases at J, with 8 bases between the two ends. Germline lookup yields CDR1 SGHRS and CDR2 YFSETQ. CDR3 sequence reads: CASSFDIMNTEAFF. The CDR3 bases are TGCGCCAGCAGCTTCGATATAATGAACACTGAAGCTTTCTTT. Full variable domain (missing parts from reference TRBV5-1 and TRBJ1-1): KAGVTQTPRYLIKTRGQQVTLSCSPISGHRSVSWYQQTPGQGLQFLFEYFSETQRNKGNFPGRFSGRQFSNSRSEMNVSTLELGDSALYLCASSFDIMNTEAFFGQGTRLTVV.

This clonotype was seen only a few times. This chain links TRBV15 with TRBJ2-6; D may be TRBD1 or TRBD2 (6 bases each). V lost 9 bases and J lost 0, with 9 bases in between. CDR3 length: 14 amino acids. In germline, CDR1 is LNHNV, CDR2 YYDKDF (reference sequence). The CDR3 sequence: CATRDTSGANVLTF. The DNA of the CDR3 is TGTGCCACGCGGGACACCTCTGGGGCCAACGTCCTGACTTTC.

This chain joins TRBV6-5 and TRBJ2-2, with TRBD1 matching over 7 bases. The ends lost 2 bases at V and 2 bases at J; junction bases unmatched: 5. Germline V gene sequence: CDR1 MNHEY, CDR2 SVGAGI. The CDR3 totals 16 residues. CDR3 in DNA: TGTGCCAGCAGTTACCCCGGGACAGCTAACACCGGGGAGCTGTTTTTT. It encodes CASSYPGTANTGELFF.

The chain couples TRBV11-3 to TRBJ2-5; D is uncertain. From germline, CDR1 is SGHNT and CDR2 YENEEA. Trimming left V 3 bases short and J 7 bases short, with 6 bases between. CDR3 length: 11 amino acids. The CDR3 loop is CASSFTGTQYF. The CDR3, as DNA: TGTGCCAGCAGCTTTACGGGGACCCAGTACTTC.

This clonotype showed up just a few times. The chain couples TRBV5-1 to TRBJ2-3, with D uncertain. Germline lookup yields CDR1 SGHRS and CDR2 YFSETQ. This CDR3 contains 12 residues. Trimming removed 7 bases at V and 9 bases at J, with 15 bases between. The CDR3 loop is CASSLSEPTQYF. CDR3 nucleotide sequence: TGCGCCAGCTCGCTTTCTGAACCAACGCAGTATTTT.

This clonotype was counted only a few times. V is TRBV5-1 and J is TRBJ2-3; 10 bases are shared with TRBD2. This CDR3 region has 15 residues. CDR1 is SGHRS, CDR2 YFSETQ, per germline. V was clipped by 1 base and J by 3 bases; unmatched bases: 2. DNA for the CDR3: TGCGCCAGCAGCTTGACTAGCGGGACTACAGATACGCAGTATTTT. It encodes CASSLTSGTTDTQYF.

This clonotype was picked up many times. The chain combines TRBV6-1 with TRBJ2-7; TRBD1 is a possible D gene (6 bases). This CDR3 region has 13 residues. The ends were cut back, 10 bases at V and 1 base at J, with 14 bases in the middle. Germline CDR1 reads MNHNS; CDR2 reads SASEGT. In nucleotides, the CDR3 is TGTGCCACCACAGGGACGGAATCCTACGAGCAGTACTTC. This translates into CATTGTESYEQYF.

There are a few counts of this clonotype. The chain has TRBV12-3 or TRBV12-4 and TRBJ1-2, with 7 positions matching TRBD1. Losses at the gene ends were 6 bases for V and 4 bases for J; bases not matched to a gene: 5. This CDR3 is built from 13 residues. The CDR3: CASSQGTVYGYTF. DNA for the CDR3: TGTGCCAGCAGCCAAGGGACAGTCTATGGCTACACCTTC.

The chain combines TRBV7-2 with TRBJ1-6; no definite D call. Germline V CDR1 and CDR2: SGHTA, FQGNSA. The length of the CDR3 is 12 residues. Trimming pared 6 bases from V and 7 bases from J, leaving 7 bases between. CDR3 protein: CASRGSNSPLHF. In DNA, the CDR3 is TGTGCCAGCAGGGGGTCCAATTCACCCCTCCACTTT.

The chain employs TRBV7-9 and TRBJ2-6; 11 bases are shared with TRBD2. The CDR3 covers 17 residues. V lost 2 bases and J lost 3; bases outside the gene matches: 3. Germline V gene sequence: CDR1 SEHNR, CDR2 FQNEAQ (reference sequence). The CDR3: CASSLTSGSNGANVLTF. Written as DNA, the CDR3 is TGTGCCAGCAGCTTAACTAGCGGGAGTAATGGGGCCAACGTCCTGACTTTC.

This chain connects TRBV18 to TRBJ1-1; a possible D gene is TRBD1 (5 bases). The germline gives CDR1 KGHSH, CDR2 LQKENI. Trimming cost V 3 bases and J 3 bases, with 11 bases left between them. The CDR3 is 14 residues long. This chain's CDR3 is CASSPAGTDTEAFF. The CDR3 DNA reads as TGTGCCAGCTCACCCGCAGGGACCGACACTGAAGCTTTCTTT.

This chain uses TRBV7-8 with TRBJ2-7; D call uncertain. The CDR3 has 14 amino acids. V was cut by 2 bases and J by 4 bases, with 12 bases left in between. The germline CDR1 and CDR2 sequences are SGHVS and FQNEAQ. The CDR3 reads CASSLSGALYEQYF. Written as DNA, the CDR3 is TGTGCCAGCAGCTTAAGTGGAGCGTTATACGAGCAGTACTTC.

The chain links TRBV5-8 to TRBJ2-2; D remains ambiguous. Germline CDR1 and CDR2: SGHTS and YDEGEE. V was cut by 9 bases and J by 7 bases, with 10 bases left in between. CDR3 length: 11 amino acids. The CDR3 region is CATGEIGELFF. The CDR3 nucleotides are TGTGCCACCGGAGAGATCGGGGAGCTGTTTTTT.

In this sample, this clonotype turned up a few times. V usage is TRBV12-3 or TRBV12-4 and J usage is TRBJ2-3, with D maybe TRBD1 (5 bases). Trimming shortened V by 5 bases and J by 2 bases, and 11 bases separated the two germline ends. This CDR3 region has 14 residues. The CDR3: CASSDSLHTDTQYF. The CDR3 nucleotides read TGTGCCAGCAGTGACAGTCTACACACAGATACGCAGTATTTT.

The chain is built from TRBV5-1 and TRBJ2-2, with 12 bases lining up with TRBD1. The V segment lost 9 bases and the J segment 7 bases; nucleotides outside the gene matches: 7. This CDR3 has 14 residues. Germline V CDR1 and CDR2: SGHRS, YFSETQ. The CDR3 spells CATGTGGEVGELFF. As DNA, the CDR3 is TGCGCCACCGGGACAGGGGGCGAGGTCGGGGAGCTGTTTTTT.

The V gene is TRBV20-1, the J gene TRBJ2-7; 8 bases map to TRBD1. The CDR3 covers 14 residues. Germline CDR1 DFQATT, CDR2 SNEGSKA (reference sequence). Unmatched junction bases numbered 9, after V lost 6 bases and J lost 2 bases. CDR3 bases: TGCAGTGCCAATTCCCTGGACAGGGCCTACGAGCAGTACTTC. As protein: CSANSLDRAYEQYF.

V gene TRBV20-1 combines with J gene TRBJ1-5; D possibly corresponds to TRBD1 (6 bases). There are 16 residues in the CDR3. V shed 6 bases and J shed 3 bases, with 21 bases lying between them. Per germline, CDR1 DFQATT and CDR2 SNEGSKA (reference sequence). The CDR3 DNA is TGCAGTGCCAGAAAACTCTTACAGGGTACCAATCAGCCCCAGCATTTT. As protein: CSARKLLQGTNQPQHF.

This clonotype has a handful of counts. This chain connects TRBV18 to TRBJ1-1; the match to TRBD1 covers 8 bases. There are 17 residues in the CDR3. V lost 2 bases, J lost 7 bases, and 15 bases stayed unmatched. Germline CDR1 and CDR2: KGHSH and LQKENI. The CDR3 nucleotides are TGTGCCAGCTCACCAATAACAGGGGGGCAGTTCGGGATTGAAGCTTTCTTT. Translation: CASSPITGGQFGIEAFF. Together with reference TRBV18 and TRBJ1-1, the CDR3 gives the full variable domain: NAGVMQNPRHLVRRRGQEARLRCSPMKGHSHVYWYRQLPEEGLKFMVYLQKENIIDESGMPKERFSAEFPKEGPSILRIQQVVRGDSAAYFCASSPITGGQFGIEAFFGQGTRLTVV.

This chain links TRBV27 with TRBJ2-1; 7 bases line up with TRBD2. The CDR3 consists of 15 residues. The V gene's germline CDR1 is MNHEY and CDR2 SMNVEV (reference sequence). Losses at the gene ends were 2 bases for V and 4 bases for J; bases not matched to a gene: 5. CDR3 sequence (DNA): TGTGCCAGCAGTTTAGCGGGGACTATATACAATGAGCAGTTCTTC. It codes for CASSLAGTIYNEQFF.

The chain recombines TRBV2 with TRBJ2-7; 10 nucleotides align to TRBD1. Germline V gene data show CDR1 as SNHLY and CDR2 as FYNNEI. This CDR3 is built from 18 residues. V was pared by 5 bases and J by 0 bases, with 13 bases of the junction left unmatched. This CDR3 reads CASSHWTGGQGSSYEQYF. The CDR3 DNA reads as TGTGCCAGCAGTCATTGGACAGGGGGTCAGGGGAGCTCCTACGAGCAGTACTTC.

This clonotype was recorded a few times. The chain couples TRBV20-1 to TRBJ1-2; D might be TRBD1 (5 bases). The germline V gene encodes CDR1 DFQATT and CDR2 SNEGSKA (reference sequence). The CDR3 has 14 residues. Between the trimmed V and J ends, which lost 0 bases and 4 bases, there was a span of 12 bases. The CDR3 protein is CSARDGGVRYGYTF. The CDR3 nucleotides are TGCAGTGCTAGAGATGGAGGGGTTCGCTATGGCTACACCTTC.

The chain links TRBV20-1 to TRBJ2-7, with D perhaps matching TRBD2 (6 bases). The CDR3 loop spans 15 amino acids. V lost 3 bases to trimming and J lost 0 bases, with 15 bases between them. Germline lookup yields CDR1 DFQATT and CDR2 SNEGSKA (reference sequence). CDR3 sequence: CSAREARGASYEQYF. The CDR3 DNA follows: TGCAGTGCTAGGGAGGCGCGCGGGGCCTCCTACGAGCAGTACTTC.